This record concerns one T cell receptor (beta chain) sequence. Its target is not known. Bone marrow was sampled from every patient at the time of active disease. From roughly 400 ng of RNA, a library with molecular barcoded alpha/delta and beta/gamma adaptors was made. MiXCR, run by TCRdb on the reads, gives a single entry per CDR3 protein. Of roughly 24,000 distinct CDR3 sequences listed, roughly an eighth are singletons. These data are taken from a study of read filtering for tumor transcriptome and immune sequencing. Looking at the study overall: R-ISS stage counts were eight or nine for I, around 17 for II, 7 for III.

The CDR3 totals 14 residues. V was pared by 0 bases and J by 5 bases, with 8 bases between. Looked up from germline, CDR1 is SGHRS and CDR2 is YFSETQ. Study results and caveats: About 80% of IR-seq clonotypes had one read, totaling approximately 3.5% of reads; RNA-seq: 74.6% and 44.6%.

Material: a population of CD138-negative cells sorted from bone marrow. This chain links TRBV5-1 with TRBJ2-2; D is unclear. This receptor was identified in a donor aged 40 or older with multiple myeloma. CDR3 sequence reads: CASSLDRTTGELFF. CDR3 in DNA: TGCGCCAGCAGCTTGGACAGAACAACCGGGGAGCTGTTTTTT.